This TCR beta chain comes out of a study of T cells expressing NK-cell markers. Germline CDR1 reads MGHRA; CDR2 reads YSYEKL. The CDR3 length is 17 residues. TCRdb reanalyzed the 5' RACE reads, giving one entry per CDR3 protein sequence and no DNA. The sample has around 550,000 distinct CDR3 sequences. This sequence joins TRBV4-1 and TRBJ2-1; TCRdb's D gene call, TRBD2, goes unchecked for lack of DNA. Sequences were obtained from blood T cells: a sorted CD56 or NKG2C T cell subset, CD4+ or CD8+ T cells, or bulk PBMC T cells (not recorded which). This clonotype was obtained from a man between 18 and 29 years old in good health. CDR3 loop: CASSQGRGLRAYNEQFF.